Described below is a single T cell receptor (beta chain) sequence and its context. Its specificity is not known. Genomic DNA (from each subset) was split evenly across several immunoSEQ plates. As handled by the study authors: Junction-only sequences produced by ImmunoSEQ had no quality scores, so filtering differed. Assay used: immunoSEQ multiplex PCR; TCRdb lists only in-frame clones, some missing. V, J and clone size derive from that table, while D and trimming were established from the DNA sequence. The data show millions of clones, roughly 94% seen once. The data originate from a study of shared clonotypes between healthy human individuals. General study results and limits: Represented diversity, genetic and exposure-history alike, was limited by few donors.

The V gene's germline CDR1 is SGHRS and CDR2 YFSETQ. V was cut by 0 bases and J by 7 bases, with 16 bases left in between. CDR3 length: 15 amino acids. Sequencing used naive CD4+ T cells sorted from blood. Described subset: CD45RA+ positively selected. The receptor comes from a man younger than 30 in good health. The J gene is TRBJ1-1, the V gene TRBV5-1; D uncertain. CDR3 residues: CASSLDVRGDREAFF. The CDR3 nucleotides read TGCGCCAGCAGCTTGGACGTCCGTGGAGACCGTGAAGCTTTCTTT. Looking up the rest from reference TRBV5-1 and TRBJ1-1 gives the full variable domain: KAGVTQTPRYLIKTRGQQVTLSCSPISGHRSVSWYQQTPGQGLQFLFEYFSETQRNKGNFPGRFSGRQFSNSRSEMNVSTLELGDSALYLCASSLDVRGDREAFFGQGTRLTVV.